The 27 T cell receptor beta chains below all came from one sample that was sequenced in a study of cytomegalovirus exposure and HLA in healthy donors. The PCR contained 60 Vbeta and 13 Jbeta primers. Generated by immunoSEQ multiplex PCR, the TCRdb table keeps only in-frame clones and is missing some. The repertoire shows just over 60,000 clones; the top ten hold less than 6%. The sample consisted of PBMCs. The receptors come from a man between 25 and 39 years old in good health and CMV-seropositive.

The chain carries TRBV6-1 and TRBJ2-7, with D possibly being TRBD1 (5 bases). V lost 1 base and J 2 bases, leaving 9 bases between the germline ends. This CDR3 is 14 amino acids long. Germline V CDR1 and CDR2: MNHNS, SASEGT. This chain's CDR3 is CASSEGWGAYEQYF. The CDR3 DNA is TGTGCCAGCAGTGAAGGCTGGGGCGCCTACGAGCAGTACTTC.

The chain links TRBV6-5 to TRBJ2-1; TRBD1 matches 7 bases. This CDR3 has 14 amino acids. Germline V lookup: CDR1 MNHEY, CDR2 SVGAGI. Trimming took 0 bases from V and 6 from J; bases not matched to a gene: 2. DNA of the CDR3: TGTGCCAGCAGTTACTCGACAGGGCCCAATGAGCAGTTCTTC. Its protein product is CASSYSTGPNEQFF.

The V call is TRBV4-1, the J call TRBJ1-1; perhaps TRBD1 as D (5 bases). The germline V and J ends were trimmed by 4 bases and 7 bases, with 19 bases remaining between them. CDR3 length equals 15 residues. The V gene's germline CDR1 is MGHRA and CDR2 YSYEKL. The CDR3 nucleotides are TGCGCCAGCAGCCCCCGGGTTCTGGGGCAAGGTGAAGCTTTCTTT. As protein: CASSPRVLGQGEAFF.

The V call is TRBV5-6, the J call TRBJ1-2; TRBD1 matches at 10 bases. Germline V gene lookup returns CDR1 SGHDT and CDR2 YYEEEE. J lost 4 bases, V lost 1 base, and 7 bases had no gene match. The CDR3 sequence is 16 residues long. CDR3 sequence (DNA): TGTGCCAGCAGCTTGTCCGAGGGACAGGGGACCTATGGCTACACCTTC. Its protein is CASSLSEGQGTYGYTF.

The chain employs TRBV29-1 and TRBJ2-2; TRBD1 is a possible D gene (5 bases). V dropped 0 bases and J dropped 6 bases, with 8 bases sitting between them. Germline assignment: CDR1 SQVTM and CDR2 ANQGSEA. The length of the CDR3 is 13 residues. CDR3 coding DNA: TGCAGCGTTGAAGATCAAGGGGCCGGGGAGCTGTTTTTT. Translating gives CSVEDQGAGELFF.

On this clone: At one of its ends the junction is not consistent with the germline gene, which may arise from a read error. The J gene is TRBJ2-3, the V gene TRBV7-6, with 8 bases fitting TRBD1. The germline CDR1 and CDR2 sequences are SGHVS and FNYEAQ. The CDR3 consists of 15 residues. CDR3 in DNA: TGTGCCAGCAGCTTTTCAGACAGGGGTGCAGATAAGCAGTATTTT. Residues: CASSFSDRGADKQYF.

V is TRBV7-2 and J is TRBJ2-6; 7 bases match TRBD1. Germline V gives CDR1 SGHTA, CDR2 FQGNSA. The CDR3 length is 18 residues. With V trimmed by 5 bases and J by 2 bases, 12 bases remained unmatched. This CDR3 reads CASSLRTGPRTGANVLTF. CDR3 in DNA: TGTGCCAGCAGCCTCCGGACAGGACCCAGAACTGGGGCCAACGTCCTGACTTTC.

This chain uses TRBV4-1 with TRBJ2-3; D is possibly TRBD2 (7 bases). Germline V lookup: CDR1 MGHRA, CDR2 YSYEKL. V was clipped by 4 bases and J by 8 bases, with 13 bases between them. This CDR3 is built from 13 residues. The CDR3 DNA is TGCGCCAGCAGCCCTGGGGGGGCGAGTACGCAGTATTTT. Translating gives CASSPGGASTQYF.

The chain couples TRBV5-1 to TRBJ2-7, with 8 bases identical to TRBD2. Germline CDR1 is SGHRS and CDR2 is YFSETQ. This CDR3 spans 13 amino acids. V lost 3 bases to trimming and J lost 7 bases; unmatched junction nucleotides: 6. CDR3 sequence (DNA): TGCGCCAGCAGCTGGGAAGCGGGGGTTGAGCAGTACTTC. Encoded protein: CASSWEAGVEQYF.

The chain recombines TRBV5-6 with TRBJ1-4; D might be TRBD1 (6 bases). CDR3 size: 15 residues. Germline CDR1 is SGHDT and CDR2 is YYEEEE. The germline V and J ends were trimmed by 0 bases and 8 bases, with 14 bases remaining between them. CDR3 amino acids: CASSLAEDRREKLFF. CDR3 coding DNA: TGTGCCAGCAGCTTGGCCGAGGACAGACGCGAAAAACTGTTTTTT.

The chain uses TRBV6-5 and TRBJ1-1; D ambiguous. V lost 0 bases to trimming and J lost 1 base, with 9 bases between them. CDR3 length: 15 residues. In germline, CDR1 is MNHEY, CDR2 SVGAGI. CDR3: CASSYSEGGNTEAFF. Here the CDR3 DNA reads TGTGCCAGCAGTTACTCTGAGGGAGGGAACACTGAAGCTTTCTTT.

The V gene is TRBV4-1, the J gene TRBJ2-1; possible D gene TRBD2, 6 bases. The CDR3 sequence is 16 residues long. Germline V lookup: CDR1 MGHRA, CDR2 YSYEKL. V dropped 0 bases and J dropped 8 bases, with 17 bases sitting between them. CDR3 amino acids: CASSQDGWGVGYEQFF. As DNA, the CDR3 is TGCGCCAGCAGCCAAGATGGGTGGGGGGTTGGCTATGAGCAGTTCTTC.

This chain links TRBV27 with TRBJ2-3, with D perhaps TRBD2 (5 bases). Germline lookup yields CDR1 MNHEY and CDR2 SMNVEV (reference sequence). Trimming pared 6 bases from V and 2 bases from J, leaving 18 bases between. The CDR3 extends over 16 amino acids. DNA of the CDR3: TGTGCCAGCAGGGAAGAGGGTGAACCGACCACAGATACGCAGTATTTT. This gives the protein CASREEGEPTTDTQYF.

This sequence joins TRBV13 and TRBJ2-7, with 10 positions matching TRBD2. The CDR3 contains 15 residues. V dropped 5 bases and J dropped 4; count of bases not matched to a gene: 8. CDR1 PRHDT and CDR2 FYEKMQ come from the germline V gene (reference sequence). CDR3 DNA sequence: TGTGCCAGCAGCCCAGAGCGGGAGGGTTATTACGAGCAGTACTTC. Translation: CASSPEREGYYEQYF. Drawing the rest from reference TRBV13 and TRBJ2-7, the complete variable domain is AAGVIQSPRHLIKEKRETATLKCYPIPRHDTVYWYQQGPGQDPQFLISFYEKMQSDKGSIPDRFSAQQFSDYHSELNMSSLELGDSALYFCASSPEREGYYEQYFGPGTRLTVT.

The chain is built from TRBV5-1 and TRBJ1-2, with D maybe TRBD1 (5 bases). Trimming stripped 4 bases from V and 1 base from J, with 11 bases between. The CDR3 is 14 amino acids. CDR1 SGHRS and CDR2 YFSETQ come from the germline V gene. The CDR3 DNA sequence: TGCGCCAGCAGCCCCGGGGGGGGTAACTATGGCTACACCTTC. As protein: CASSPGGGNYGYTF.

The chain joins TRBV13 to TRBJ2-7; tentatively, D is TRBD1 (5 bases). The length of the CDR3 is 15 residues. Germline values: CDR1 PRHDT, CDR2 FYEKMQ (reference sequence). V was clipped by 5 bases and J by 1 base, with 15 bases between them. CDR3 in DNA: TGTGCCAGCAGCATCGCCGACGGACAATCCTACGAGCAGTACTTC. It codes for CASSIADGQSYEQYF.

The rearrangement uses TRBV7-9 and TRBJ1-2; 7 bases align to TRBD1. Germline values: CDR1 SEHNR, CDR2 FQNEAQ (reference sequence). This CDR3 is 16 amino acids long. Trimming took 3 bases from V and 4 from J; bases not matched to a gene: 11. The CDR3 sequence: CASSFPGTVRSYGYTF. DNA of the CDR3: TGTGCCAGCAGCTTCCCAGGGACAGTCAGGTCCTATGGCTACACCTTC.

The chain couples TRBV6-5 to TRBJ1-6; D gene ambiguous. V lost 8 bases and J 6 bases, leaving 17 bases between the germline ends. Per the germline V gene, CDR1 is MNHEY and CDR2 is SVGAGI. This CDR3 has 15 residues. The CDR3 is CASENRPKINSPLHF. DNA for the CDR3: TGTGCCAGCGAGAACAGACCTAAAATTAATTCACCCCTCCACTTT.

The gene calls are TRBV7-2 and TRBJ1-5, with D perhaps TRBD1 (6 bases). Germline values: CDR1 SGHTA, CDR2 FQGNSA. The V and J ends lost 5 bases and 8 bases respectively, with 13 bases between them. CDR3 length equals 13 residues. Written as DNA, the CDR3 is TGTGCCAGCAGCGCCACAGGGATGGAGCCCCAGCATTTT. Residues: CASSATGMEPQHF.

The chain carries TRBV5-6 and TRBJ1-5; D gene unclear. The CDR3 has 15 residues. V was trimmed by 6 bases and J by 1 base, leaving 14 bases between them. Per the germline V gene, CDR1 is SGHDT and CDR2 is YYEEEE. The CDR3 bases are TGTGCCAGCAACTTCGGTCGAGGGAGCAATCAGCCCCAGCATTTT. It is translated as CASNFGRGSNQPQHF.

The chain recombines TRBV30 with TRBJ2-5, with D possibly matching TRBD2 (6 bases). Germline lookup yields CDR1 GTSNPN and CDR2 SVGIG (reference sequence). This CDR3 spans 14 amino acids. Trimming pared 4 bases from V and 5 bases from J, leaving 17 bases between. The CDR3 here is CAWTPGRGGETQYF. As DNA, the CDR3 is TGTGCCTGGACCCCAGGGCGTGGAGGGGAGACCCAGTACTTC.

V is TRBV4-1 and J is TRBJ2-1, with 9 bases aligning to TRBD2. Per germline, CDR1 MGHRA and CDR2 YSYEKL. The CDR3 totals 17 residues. J gave up 5 bases and V 2 bases, and 10 bases lay outside the gene matches. This CDR3 reads CASSQNLAGRFNNEQFF. In nucleotides, the CDR3 is TGCGCCAGCAGCCAAAACCTAGCGGGGAGGTTTAACAATGAGCAGTTCTTC.

On this clone: An end of the junction does not agree with germline; a read error may underlie this. This sequence joins TRBV6-5 and TRBJ1-5; no definite D call. Per the germline V gene, CDR1 is MNHEY and CDR2 is SVGAGI. The CDR3 has 14 residues. CDR3 DNA: TGTGCCAGCAGTTACTCGATTGGGAGTCAGCACCAGCATTTT. This sequence encodes CASSYSIGSQHQHF.

V usage is TRBV30 and J usage is TRBJ1-2; TRBD1 matches 11 bases. The V segment lost 0 bases and the J segment 3 bases; nucleotides outside the gene matches: 6. This CDR3 contains 16 residues. CDR1 is GTSNPN, CDR2 SVGIG, per germline (reference sequence). This CDR3 reads CAWSVPGQGAYYGYTF. In DNA form, the CDR3 reads TGTGCCTGGAGTGTACCTGGACAGGGGGCATACTATGGCTACACCTTC.

V gene TRBV6-6 combines with J gene TRBJ2-3, with 7 bases fitting TRBD2. With V trimmed by 6 bases and J by 5 bases, 11 bases remained unmatched. CDR3 length: 15 residues. The V gene's germline CDR1 is MNHNY and CDR2 SVGAGI (reference sequence). The CDR3 spells CASSYMWEGLDTQYF. The CDR3 DNA reads TGTGCCAGCAGCTACATGTGGGAGGGCCTAGATACGCAGTATTTT.

The chain couples TRBV7-2 to TRBJ2-7; a weak D match, TRBD2 (6 bases). The germline V gene has CDR1 SGHTA and CDR2 FQGNSA. Trimming stripped 5 bases from V and 5 bases from J, with 16 bases between. The CDR3 loop spans 14 amino acids. In nucleotides, the CDR3 is TGTGCCAGCAGCCTGAATCGGGGGAATAACGAGCAGTACTTC. Encoded protein: CASSLNRGNNEQYF.

V and J are TRBV10-3 and TRBJ2-7; D is unclear. The germline gives CDR1 ENHRY, CDR2 SYGVKD. Trimming cost V 7 bases and J 7 bases, with 17 bases left between them. This CDR3 region has 13 residues. The CDR3, as DNA: TGTGCCATCATGATCTCACCGGGTGGGGAGCAGTACTTC. Translating gives CAIMISPGGEQYF.